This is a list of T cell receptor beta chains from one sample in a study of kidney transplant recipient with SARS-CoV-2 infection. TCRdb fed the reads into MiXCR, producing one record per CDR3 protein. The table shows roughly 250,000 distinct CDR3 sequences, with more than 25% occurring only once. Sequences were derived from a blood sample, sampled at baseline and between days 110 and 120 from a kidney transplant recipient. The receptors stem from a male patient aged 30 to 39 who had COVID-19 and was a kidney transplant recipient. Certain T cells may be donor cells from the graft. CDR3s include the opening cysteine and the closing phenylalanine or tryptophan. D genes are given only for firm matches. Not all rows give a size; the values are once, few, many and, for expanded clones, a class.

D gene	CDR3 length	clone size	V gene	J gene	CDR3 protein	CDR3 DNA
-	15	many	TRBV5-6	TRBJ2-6	CASSLWGAGANVLTF	TGTGCCAGCAGCTTGTGGGGCGCGGGAGCCAACGTCCTGACTTTC
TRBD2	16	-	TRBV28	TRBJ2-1	CASSLWRTSGLNEQFF	TGTGCCAGCAGTTTATGGAGGACTAGCGGCCTTAATGAGCAGTTCTTC
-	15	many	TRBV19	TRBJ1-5	CASSSGGVRDQPQHF	TGTGCCAGTAGTAGCGGCGGGGTGAGGGATCAGCCCCAGCATTTT
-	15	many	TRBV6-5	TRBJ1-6	CASSLFRGENSPLHF	TGTGCCAGCAGTTTATTCAGGGGTGAGAATTCACCCCTCCACTTT
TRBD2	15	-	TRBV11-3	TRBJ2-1	CASSETSGAYNEQFF	TGTGCCAGCAGCGAGACTAGCGGGGCCTACAATGAGCAGTTCTTC
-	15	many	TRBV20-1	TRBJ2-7	CSARSPDRPIYEQYF	TGCAGTGCTAGGTCCCCCGACAGGCCAATCTACGAGCAGTACTTC
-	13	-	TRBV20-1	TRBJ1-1	CSARGRLNTEAFF	TGCAGTGCTAGGGGACGGTTGAACACTGAAGCTTTCTTT
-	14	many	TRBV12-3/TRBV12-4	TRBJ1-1	CASSSQGSATEAFF	TGTGCCAGCAGTTCACAGGGTTCGGCCACTGAAGCTTTCTTT
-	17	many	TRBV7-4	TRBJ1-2	CASSGRLSARKTYGYTF	TGTGCCAGCAGCGGCCGTCTTTCAGCTCGAAAGACCTATGGCTACACCTTC
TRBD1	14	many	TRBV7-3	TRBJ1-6	CASSRGQGNSPLHF	TGTGCCAGCAGCAGAGGACAGGGGAATTCACCCCTCCACTTT
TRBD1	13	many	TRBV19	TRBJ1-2	CAGRQGAGYGYTF	TGTGCCGGGAGACAGGGGGCGGGCTATGGCTACACCTTC
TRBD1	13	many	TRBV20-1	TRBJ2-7	CSATRQGSYEQYF	TGCAGTGCTACTCGACAGGGCTCCTACGAGCAGTACTTC
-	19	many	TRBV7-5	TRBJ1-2	CISVPEPIFEVGKTYGYTF	-
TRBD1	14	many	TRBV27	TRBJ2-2	CASRGTANTGELFF	TGTGCCAGCAGGGGGACAGCGAACACCGGGGAGCTGTTTTTT
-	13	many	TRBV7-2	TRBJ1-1	CASSPKANTEAFF	TGTGCCAGCAGCCCTAAGGCTAACACTGAAGCTTTCTTT
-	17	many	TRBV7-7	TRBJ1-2	CASSHHPKCRKTYGYTF	TGTGCCAGCAGCCACCACCCTAAGTGCCGAAAGACCTATGGCTACACCTTC